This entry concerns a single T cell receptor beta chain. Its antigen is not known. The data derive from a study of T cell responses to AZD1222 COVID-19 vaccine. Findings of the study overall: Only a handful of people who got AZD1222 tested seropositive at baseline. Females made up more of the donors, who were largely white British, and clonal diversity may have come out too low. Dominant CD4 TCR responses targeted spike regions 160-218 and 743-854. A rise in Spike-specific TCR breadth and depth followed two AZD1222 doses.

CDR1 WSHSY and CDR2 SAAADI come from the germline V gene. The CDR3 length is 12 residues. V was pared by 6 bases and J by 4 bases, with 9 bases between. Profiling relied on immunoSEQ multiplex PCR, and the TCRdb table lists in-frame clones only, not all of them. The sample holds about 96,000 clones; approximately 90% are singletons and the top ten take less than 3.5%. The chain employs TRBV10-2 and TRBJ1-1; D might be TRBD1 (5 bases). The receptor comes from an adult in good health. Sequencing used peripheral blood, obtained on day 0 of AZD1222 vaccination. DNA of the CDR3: TGCGCCAGCAGGGCAGGGTCCACTGAAGCTTTCTTT. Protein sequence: CASRAGSTEAFF.